The 10 T cell receptor beta chains listed next were all sequenced from one sample in a study of T cells in localized non-small cell lung cancer. Produced via immunoSEQ multiplex PCR; TCRdb's table is partial and in-frame only. The sample holds around 20,000 clones; approximately 91% are singletons and the top ten take 2.5% to 3%. This material consisted of peripheral blood, taken before any cancer treatment. All receptors derive from a woman aged 35-75 years with stage I lung adenocarcinoma.

J is TRBJ2-1 and V is TRBV19, with 7 bases fitting TRBD2. Germline V lookup: CDR1 LNHDA, CDR2 SQIVND (reference sequence). This CDR3 has 16 amino acids. V trimming: 5 bases; J trimming: 4 bases; junction bases outside the gene matches: 11. The CDR3 here is CASSSGREGHYNEQFF. The CDR3 DNA reads TGTGCCAGTAGTTCGGGGAGGGAGGGCCATTACAATGAGCAGTTCTTC.

The chain carries TRBV27 and TRBJ1-2, with D possibly matching TRBD1 (6 bases). Trimming took off 4 bases at V and 5 bases at J, with 14 bases between the two ends. CDR3 length: 14 amino acids. Germline V lookup: CDR1 MNHEY, CDR2 SMNVEV (reference sequence). CDR3 loop: CASSYNREGYGYTF. CDR3 bases: TGTGCCAGCAGTTACAACAGGGAAGGTTATGGCTACACCTTC.

The rearrangement joins TRBV7-3 to TRBJ2-5; D is undetermined. There are 14 residues in the CDR3. The germline gives CDR1 SGHTA, CDR2 FQGTGA. Trimming cost V 5 bases and J 2 bases, with 12 bases left between them. The CDR3 here is CASSPSPQQETQYF. The CDR3 DNA sequence: TGTGCCAGCAGCCCATCACCACAGCAAGAGACCCAGTACTTC. Filled out from reference TRBV7-3 and TRBJ2-5, the complete variable domain reads GAGVSQTPSNKVTEKGKYVELRCDPISGHTALYWYRQSLGQGPEFLIYFQGTGAADDSGLPNDRFFAVRPEGSVSTLKIQRTERGDSAVYLCASSPSPQQETQYFGPGTRLLVL.

The chain has TRBV11-2 and TRBJ1-3, with 7 bases identical to TRBD1. V trimming: 1 base; J trimming: 3 bases; junction bases outside the gene matches: 3. In germline, CDR1 is SGHAT, CDR2 FQNNGV. The CDR3 totals 15 residues. The CDR3 is CASSLAGGVGNTIYF. CDR3 DNA sequence: TGTGCCAGCAGCTTAGCAGGGGGAGTTGGAAACACCATATATTTT.

The chain carries TRBV11-3 and TRBJ2-1; D perhaps matches TRBD1 (6 bases). Germline CDR1 reads SGHNT; CDR2 reads YENEEA. Trimming cost V 5 bases and J 3 bases, with 14 bases left between them. The CDR3 consists of 15 residues. This CDR3 is CASSREGVNYNEQFF. DNA for the CDR3: TGTGCCAGCAGCCGCGAGGGGGTAAACTACAATGAGCAGTTCTTC.

The chain uses TRBV5-6 and TRBJ1-2; D ambiguous. Germline CDR1 SGHDT, CDR2 YYEEEE. V lost 6 bases and J lost 5, with 11 bases in between. The CDR3 length is 12 residues. The CDR3 DNA sequence: TGTGCCAGCACCGGACCCTCTTATGGCTACACCTTC. It yields the protein CASTGPSYGYTF.

The chain combines TRBV30 with TRBJ1-2, with TRBD1 identical over 9 bases. J gave up 7 bases and V 2 bases, and 8 bases lay outside the gene matches. Germline loops: CDR1 GTSNPN, CDR2 SVGIG (reference sequence). CDR3 size: 14 residues. The CDR3 DNA follows: TGTGCCTGGAGTCCGGGACAGGGCGGCTTTGGCTACACCTTC. It translates to CAWSPGQGGFGYTF.

This clone came up once. CDR3 in amino acids: CASSYGTLAKNIQYF. The CDR3 DNA is TGTGCCAGCAGTTACGGGACCCTAGCCAAAAACATTCAGTACTTC. The genes are TRBV27 and TRBJ2-4; TRBD1 or TRBD2 may be the D gene (5 bases each). Trimming removed 4 bases at V and 0 bases at J, with 10 bases between. Per the germline V gene, CDR1 is MNHEY and CDR2 is SMNVEV (reference sequence). The CDR3 totals 15 residues.

The chain carries TRBV27 and TRBJ2-5; D is tentatively TRBD1 or TRBD2 (5 bases each). The germline gives CDR1 MNHEY, CDR2 SMNVEV (reference sequence). The CDR3 loop spans 13 amino acids. V shed 5 bases and J shed 7 bases, with 14 bases lying between them. DNA of the CDR3: TGTGCCAGCAGTGTCCCGGGGCGTCCGACCCAGTACTTC. Protein product: CASSVPGRPTQYF.

In the case of this clone: The sample contains more than one DNA sequence encoding this CDR3. The chain recombines TRBV19 with TRBJ1-2; D is possibly TRBD1 (5 bases). Germline-derived CDR1 and CDR2 are LNHDA and SQIVND (reference sequence). This CDR3 spans 14 amino acids. Trimming removed 5 bases from V and 3 bases from J, with 13 bases in between. The CDR3 here is CASSLSGTDYGYTF. As DNA, the CDR3 is TGTGCCAGTAGTCTATCAGGGACGGACTATGGCTACACCTTC.